Listed below are T cell receptor beta chains from one sample, sequenced in a study of T cell changes during pregnancy in multiple sclerosis. This table comes from immunoSEQ multiplex PCR, and its TCRdb copy is limited to in-frame clones, with some not included. The table lists roughly 80,000 clones, about 91% of them singletons. The sample in question was peripheral blood, obtained before pregnancy. The receptors derive from a female donor with multiple sclerosis, enrolled in a pregnancy study. CDR3s include the opening cysteine and the closing phenylalanine or tryptophan. The order of the fields is V gene, D gene, clone size, J gene, CDR3 DNA, CDR3 protein. A D gene is named only where the DNA matches it firmly. Clone size is shown for a subset of rows, as once, few, many or a class of expanded clone.

>TRBV2|.|.|TRBJ2-5
TGTGCCAGCCAACTTTCTCGGACAGTCTCAGAGACCCAGTACTTC
CASQLSRTVSETQYF
>TRBV6-1|TRBD1|once|TRBJ2-3
TGTGCCAGCAGTGAACGGGACAGGGGGCGCGCCGATACGCAGTATTTT
CASSERDRGRADTQYF
>TRBV27|TRBD1|.|TRBJ1-1
TGTGCCAGCAGGGGGGACAGGAGAAGGGGGACTGAAGCTTTCTTT
CASRGDRRRGTEAFF
>TRBV27|TRBD2|.|TRBJ2-7
TGTGCCAGCAGTTTATCGGCTAGCGGGGGCAGGGAGCAGTACTTC
CASSLSASGGREQYF
>TRBV19|TRBD2|.|TRBJ2-1
TGTGCCAGTAGTGTAATGGGGACTAGCGGGCGGGATGAGCAGTTCTTC
CASSVMGTSGRDEQFF
>TRBV28|TRBD2|.|TRBJ2-7
TGTGCCAGCAACCCCCTGGCGGGAGTGCCGCGGGATCCCTGCGAGCAGTACTTC
CASNPLAGVPRDPCEQYF
>TRBV27|TRBD1|.|TRBJ1-2
TGTGCCAGCAGCCCCGGACAGGGCCATGGCTACACCTTC
CASSPGQGHGYTF
>TRBV18|TRBD1|.|TRBJ1-1
TGTGCCAGCTCAACGGTGATGGGCGTTCGACAGGGGGTCACTGAAGCTTTCTTT
CASSTVMGVRQGVTEAFF
>TRBV5-1|TRBD2|.|TRBJ2-2
TGCGCCAGCAGCTTCCTCGGTAGCGGGGTGAACACCGGGGAGCTGTTTTTT
CASSFLGSGVNTGELFF
>TRBV7-8|.|.|TRBJ2-3
TGTGCCAGCAGCTTAGTAGCTAGAAACACAGATACGCAGTATTTT
CASSLVARNTDTQYF
>TRBV30|.|.|TRBJ2-1
TGTGCCTCTGGAGGGCCCTACAATGAGCAGTTCTTC
CASGGPYNEQFF
>TRBV28|TRBD1|.|TRBJ2-7
TGTGCCAGCAGTTCGTACGGGACAGGGGTGTACGAGCAGTACTTC
CASSSYGTGVYEQYF
>TRBV28|.|.|TRBJ1-5
TGTGCCAGCAGCGCCGTAGGGGGTGAGGTTCAGCCCCAGCATTTT
CASSAVGGEVQPQHF
>TRBV28|TRBD1|.|TRBJ1-4
TGTGCCAGCAGTCCTCCCGGACAGGAGACAGCAACTAATGAAAAACTGTTTTTT
CASSPPGQETATNEKLFF
>TRBV20-1|TRBD2|.|TRBJ2-7
TGCAGTGCTAGCGGGAGGGACGAGCAGTACTTC
CSASGRDEQYF
>TRBV27|.|.|TRBJ1-1
TGTGCCAGCACCCAGGCGGGGAACACTGAAGCTTTCTTT
CASTQAGNTEAFF
>TRBV10-3|.|.|TRBJ2-3
TGTGCCATCAGAAACAGGAGCACAGATACGCAGTATTTT
CAIRNRSTDTQYF
>TRBV7-8|TRBD1|.|TRBJ1-4
TGTGCCAGCAGCCCACGGACAGGGGGCGTCTCTGCAACTAATGAAAAACTGTTTTTT
CASSPRTGGVSATNEKLFF
>TRBV2|TRBD1|.|TRBJ2-7
TGTGCCAGCAAGGAGACAGGGTCCTCCGAGCAGTACTTC
CASKETGSSEQYF
>TRBV6-5|.|.|TRBJ2-1
TGTGCCAGCAGTCCCCCTCGGGGCGGGGTCGGTGAGCAGTTCTTC
CASSPPRGGVGEQFF
>TRBV4-3|.|.|TRBJ2-5
TGCGCCAGCAGCCAAGACGGTACTGGTGAGACCCAGTACTTC
CASSQDGTGETQYF
>TRBV18|TRBD1|.|TRBJ1-4
TGTGCCAGCTCACCACAACCTACAGGGGTAGATGAAAAACTGTTTTTT
CASSPQPTGVDEKLFF
>TRBV19|TRBD1|.|TRBJ2-1
TGTGCCAGCCGGGGTGACAGGGGGTCCTACAATGAGCAGTTCTTC
CASRGDRGSYNEQFF
>TRBV7-6|.|.|TRBJ2-7
TGTGCCAGCAGCCCAAACAGGGGGGGCGAGCAGTACTTC
CASSPNRGGEQYF
>TRBV4-1|TRBD1|.|TRBJ1-1
TGCGCCAGCAGCCAAGAGACAGGGGTGAGGGAAGCTTTCTTT
CASSQETGVREAFF
>TRBV5-8|.|.|TRBJ2-3
TGTGCCAGCGGCGGAGCGCTTTCCACAGATACGCAGTATTTT
CASGGALSTDTQYF
>TRBV27|TRBD1|once|TRBJ2-3
TGTGCCAGCAGTTTATCGCCTCAGGGGGCGCAGTATTTT
CASSLSPQGAQYF
>TRBV2|.|.|TRBJ1-2
TGTGCCAGCAGTGAGGGCAGGGAATATGGCTACACCTTC
CASSEGREYGYTF
>TRBV11-2|.|.|TRBJ2-7
TGTGCCAGCAGCTTAATCTTGCAGGCCAGCTCCTACGAGCAGTACTTC
CASSLILQASSYEQYF
>TRBV7-9|.|.|TRBJ2-1
TGTGCCAGCAGCGTGGAGTATGAGCAGTTCTTC
CASSVEYEQFF
>TRBV5-8|.|once|TRBJ1-4
TGTGCCAGCAGCTTGGTAGGTGACCGGCGGCTGTTTTTT
CASSLVGDRRLFF
>TRBV18|.|.|TRBJ1-1
TGTGCCAGCTCACCGGACAGTGGAAACACTGAAGCTTTCTTT
CASSPDSGNTEAFF
>TRBV6-5|TRBD1|few|TRBJ2-7
TGTGCCAGCAGTCCGGACAGGGGGCGAGGTTACGAGCAGTACTTC
CASSPDRGRGYEQYF
>TRBV7-6|TRBD1|.|TRBJ1-4
TGTGCCAGCAGCCCGGCGACAGGGACTTCGACTAATGAAAAACTGTTTTTT
CASSPATGTSTNEKLFF
>TRBV5-1|TRBD1|.|TRBJ2-7
TGCGCCAGCAGCTTGCAGGGGGCGCTTTTCTACGAGCAGTACTTC
CASSLQGALFYEQYF
>TRBV10-1|.|.|TRBJ2-7
TGCGCCAGCGTCAACTACGAGCAGTACTTC
CASVNYEQYF
>TRBV6-1|.|.|TRBJ1-1
TGTGCCAGCAGTGAAGTCGACAGTTACTACACTGAAGCTTTCTTT
CASSEVDSYYTEAFF
>TRBV7-9|TRBD1|.|TRBJ1-1
TGTGCCAGCAGCCCCCCCCCGGACAGGGCGAACACTGAAGCTTTCTTT
CASSPPPDRANTEAFF